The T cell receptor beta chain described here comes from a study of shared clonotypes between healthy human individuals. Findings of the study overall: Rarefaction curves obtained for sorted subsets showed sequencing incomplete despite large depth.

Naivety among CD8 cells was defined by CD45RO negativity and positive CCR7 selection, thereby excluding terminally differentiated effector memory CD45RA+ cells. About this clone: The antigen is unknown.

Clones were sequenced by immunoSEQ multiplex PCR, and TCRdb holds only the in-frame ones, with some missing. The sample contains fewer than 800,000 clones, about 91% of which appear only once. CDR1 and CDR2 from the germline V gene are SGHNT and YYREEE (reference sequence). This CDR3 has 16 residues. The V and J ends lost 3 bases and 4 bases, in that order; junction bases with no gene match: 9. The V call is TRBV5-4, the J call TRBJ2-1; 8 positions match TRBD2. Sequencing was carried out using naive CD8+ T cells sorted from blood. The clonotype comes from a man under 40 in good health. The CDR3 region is CASSSGAGVGYNEQFF. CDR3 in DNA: TGTGCCAGCAGCTCTGGAGCGGGAGTGGGGTACAATGAGCAGTTCTTC.